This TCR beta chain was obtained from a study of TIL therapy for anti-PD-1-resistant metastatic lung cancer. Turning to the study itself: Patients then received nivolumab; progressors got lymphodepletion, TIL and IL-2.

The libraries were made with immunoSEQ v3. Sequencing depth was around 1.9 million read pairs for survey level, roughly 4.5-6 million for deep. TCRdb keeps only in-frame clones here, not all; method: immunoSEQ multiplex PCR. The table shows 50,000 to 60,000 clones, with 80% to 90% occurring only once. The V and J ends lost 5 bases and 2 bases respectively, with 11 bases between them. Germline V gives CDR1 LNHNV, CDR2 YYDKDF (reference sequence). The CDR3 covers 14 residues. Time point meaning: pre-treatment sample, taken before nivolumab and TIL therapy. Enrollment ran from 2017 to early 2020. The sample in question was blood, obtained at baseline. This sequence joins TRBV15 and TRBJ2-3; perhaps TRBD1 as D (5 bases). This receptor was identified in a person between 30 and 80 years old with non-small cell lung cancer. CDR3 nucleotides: TGTGCCACCAGCTTCTTGACAGTCACAGATACGCAGTATTTT. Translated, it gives CATSFLTVTDTQYF.